This TCR beta chain is drawn from a study of cytomegalovirus exposure and HLA in healthy donors. Across the study: For the approximately 430 genotyped donors, about 81% fell within the Caucasian-associated ancestry cluster.

It was with 60 Vbeta and 13 Jbeta primers that the PCR ran. Clones were sequenced by immunoSEQ multiplex PCR, and TCRdb holds only the in-frame ones, with some missing. The sample consists of some 170,000 clones, roughly 79% of them appearing once. Germline values: CDR1 SNHLY, CDR2 FYNNEI. The CDR3 covers 13 residues. Deletions cut 7 bases from V and 2 bases from J, with 11 bases between. The rearrangement uses TRBV2 and TRBJ1-1; no definite D call. Sequencing was carried out using PBMCs. The TCR sequence derives from a woman aged 40 to 50 in good health and CMV-seronegative. Written as DNA, the CDR3 is TGTGCCAGCAAAGCCACGGGAAACACTGAAGCTTTCTTT. Amino acids: CASKATGNTEAFF.